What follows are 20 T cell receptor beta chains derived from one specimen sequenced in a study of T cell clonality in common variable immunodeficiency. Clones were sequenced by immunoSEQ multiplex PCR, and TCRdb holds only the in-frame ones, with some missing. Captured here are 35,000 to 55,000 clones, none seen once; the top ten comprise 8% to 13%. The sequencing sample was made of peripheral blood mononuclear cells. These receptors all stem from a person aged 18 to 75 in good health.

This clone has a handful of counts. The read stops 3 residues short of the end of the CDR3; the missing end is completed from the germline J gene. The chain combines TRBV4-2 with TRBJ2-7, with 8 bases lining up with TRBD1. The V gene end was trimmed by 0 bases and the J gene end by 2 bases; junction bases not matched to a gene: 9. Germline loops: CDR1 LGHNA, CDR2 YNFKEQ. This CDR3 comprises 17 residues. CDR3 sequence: CASSQDSDRGITYEQYF. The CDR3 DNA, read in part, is TGTGCCAGCAGCCAAGACAGCGACAGGGGCATTACCTACGAG.

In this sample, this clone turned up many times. The CDR3 loop reads CASSLVLDGYTF. The part of the CDR3 DNA that was read is TGTGCCAGCAGCTTGGTTCTCGATGGC. This chain joins TRBV5-6 and TRBJ1-2; no clear D gene. The read terminates 3 residues ahead of where the CDR3 ends, so the germline J gene completes it. V was clipped by 0 bases and J by 6 bases, with 6 bases between them. The germline CDR1 and CDR2 sequences are SGHDT and YYEEEE. The CDR3 loop spans 12 amino acids.

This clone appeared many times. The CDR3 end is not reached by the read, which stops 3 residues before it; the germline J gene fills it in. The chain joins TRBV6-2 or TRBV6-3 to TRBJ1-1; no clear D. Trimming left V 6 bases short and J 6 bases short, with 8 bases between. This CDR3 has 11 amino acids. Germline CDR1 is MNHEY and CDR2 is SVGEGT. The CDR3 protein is CASSHRAEAFF. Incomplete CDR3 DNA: TGTGCCAGCAGCCACCGGGCTGAA.

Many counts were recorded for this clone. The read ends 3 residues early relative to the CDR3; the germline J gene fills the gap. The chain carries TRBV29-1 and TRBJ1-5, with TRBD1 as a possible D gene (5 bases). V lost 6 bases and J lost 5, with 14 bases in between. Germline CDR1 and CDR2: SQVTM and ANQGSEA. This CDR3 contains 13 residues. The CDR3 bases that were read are TGCAGCGTGGCACAGGCCAGCGATCAGCCC. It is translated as CSVAQASDQP. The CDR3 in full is CSVAQASDQPQHF.

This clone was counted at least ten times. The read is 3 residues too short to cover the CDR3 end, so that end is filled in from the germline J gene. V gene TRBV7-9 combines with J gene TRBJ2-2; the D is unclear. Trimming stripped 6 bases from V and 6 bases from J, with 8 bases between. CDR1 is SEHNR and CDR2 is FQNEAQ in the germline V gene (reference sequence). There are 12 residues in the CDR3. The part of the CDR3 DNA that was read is TGTGCCAGCAGTATTATAGCCGGGGAG. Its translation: CASSIIAGE. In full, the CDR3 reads CASSIIAGELFF.

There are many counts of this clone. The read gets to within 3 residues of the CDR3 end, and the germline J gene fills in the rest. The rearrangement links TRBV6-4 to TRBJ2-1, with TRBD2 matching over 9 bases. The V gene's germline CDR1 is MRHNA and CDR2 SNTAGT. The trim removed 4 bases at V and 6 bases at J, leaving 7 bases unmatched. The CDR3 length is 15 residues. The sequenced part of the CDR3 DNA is TGTGCCAGCAGTGCCGGTAGCGGGAGACCCAATGAG. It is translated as CASSAGSGRPNE. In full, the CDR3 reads CASSAGSGRPNEQFF.

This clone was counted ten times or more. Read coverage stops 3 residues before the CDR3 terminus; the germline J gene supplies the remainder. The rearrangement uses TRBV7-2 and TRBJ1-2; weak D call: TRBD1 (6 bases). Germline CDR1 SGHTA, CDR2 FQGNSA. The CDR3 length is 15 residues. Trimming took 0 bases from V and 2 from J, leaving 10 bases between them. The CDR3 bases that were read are TGTGCCAGCAGCTTAGCGCCAGGGGACAACTATGGC. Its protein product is CASSLAPGDNYG. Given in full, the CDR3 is CASSLAPGDNYGYTF.

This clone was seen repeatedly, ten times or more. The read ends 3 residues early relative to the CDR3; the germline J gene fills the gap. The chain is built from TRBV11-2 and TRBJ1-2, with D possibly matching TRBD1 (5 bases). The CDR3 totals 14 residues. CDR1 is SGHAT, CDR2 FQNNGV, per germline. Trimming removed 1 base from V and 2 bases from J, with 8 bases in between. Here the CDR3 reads CASSLGGANYGYTF. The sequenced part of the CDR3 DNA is TGTGCCAGCAGCTTAGGGGGCGCGAACTATGGC.

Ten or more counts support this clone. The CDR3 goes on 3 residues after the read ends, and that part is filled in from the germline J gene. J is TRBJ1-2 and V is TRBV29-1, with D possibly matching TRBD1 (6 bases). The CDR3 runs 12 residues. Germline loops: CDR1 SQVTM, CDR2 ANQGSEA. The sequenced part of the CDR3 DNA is TGCAGCATACAACAGGGAATTGCGGGC. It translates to CSIQQGIAG. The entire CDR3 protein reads CSIQQGIAGYTF.

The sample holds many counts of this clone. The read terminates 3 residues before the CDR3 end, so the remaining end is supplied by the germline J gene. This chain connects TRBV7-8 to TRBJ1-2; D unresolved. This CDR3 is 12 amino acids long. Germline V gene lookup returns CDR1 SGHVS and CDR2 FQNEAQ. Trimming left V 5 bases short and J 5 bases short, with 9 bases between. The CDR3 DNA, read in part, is TGTGCCAGCAGCACCAACAGTTATGGC. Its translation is CASSTNSYG. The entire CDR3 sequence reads CASSTNSYGYTF.

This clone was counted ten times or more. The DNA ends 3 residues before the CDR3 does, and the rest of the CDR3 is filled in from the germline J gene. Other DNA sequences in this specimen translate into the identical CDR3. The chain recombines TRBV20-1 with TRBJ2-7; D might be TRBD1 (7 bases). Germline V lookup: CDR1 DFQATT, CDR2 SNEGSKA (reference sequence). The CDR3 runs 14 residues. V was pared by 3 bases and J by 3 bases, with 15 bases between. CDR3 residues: CSASQGGMDYEQYF. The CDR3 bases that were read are TGCAGTGCTAGTCAGGGGGGAATGGACTACGAG.

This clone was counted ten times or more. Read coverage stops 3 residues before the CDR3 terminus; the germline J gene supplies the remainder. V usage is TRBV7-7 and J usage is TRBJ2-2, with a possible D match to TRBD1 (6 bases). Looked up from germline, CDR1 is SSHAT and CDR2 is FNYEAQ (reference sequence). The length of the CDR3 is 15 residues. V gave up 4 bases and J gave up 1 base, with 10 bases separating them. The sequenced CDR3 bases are TGTGCCAGCAGCTCGGGGACACTGAACACCGGGGAG. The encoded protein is CASSSGTLNTGE. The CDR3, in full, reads CASSSGTLNTGELFF.

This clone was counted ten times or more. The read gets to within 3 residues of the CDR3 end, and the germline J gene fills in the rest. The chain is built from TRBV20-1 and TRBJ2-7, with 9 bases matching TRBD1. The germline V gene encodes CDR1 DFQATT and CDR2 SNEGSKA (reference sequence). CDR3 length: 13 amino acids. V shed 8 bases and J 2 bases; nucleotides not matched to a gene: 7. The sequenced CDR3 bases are TGCAGTACTCGGGGACAGGGCACCTACGAG. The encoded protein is CSTRGQGTYE. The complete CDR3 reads CSTRGQGTYEQYF.

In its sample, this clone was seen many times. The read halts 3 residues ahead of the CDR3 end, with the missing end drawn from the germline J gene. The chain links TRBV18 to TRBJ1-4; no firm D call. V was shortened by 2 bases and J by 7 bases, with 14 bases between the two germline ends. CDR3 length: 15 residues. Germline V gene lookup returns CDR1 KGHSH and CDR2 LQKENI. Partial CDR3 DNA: TGTGCCAGCTCACCAAGCCCCCTACCGCTTGAAAAA. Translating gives CASSPSPLPLEK. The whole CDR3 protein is CASSPSPLPLEKLFF.

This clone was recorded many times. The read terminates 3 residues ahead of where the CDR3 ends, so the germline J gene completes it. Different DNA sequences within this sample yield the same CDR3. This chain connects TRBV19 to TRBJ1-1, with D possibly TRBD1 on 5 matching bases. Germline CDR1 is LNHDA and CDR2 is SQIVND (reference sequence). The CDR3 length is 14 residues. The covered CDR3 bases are TGTGCCAGTAGTCAGGGAGCCGATCACCCACGG. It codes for CASSQGADHPR. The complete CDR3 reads CASSQGADHPRAFF.

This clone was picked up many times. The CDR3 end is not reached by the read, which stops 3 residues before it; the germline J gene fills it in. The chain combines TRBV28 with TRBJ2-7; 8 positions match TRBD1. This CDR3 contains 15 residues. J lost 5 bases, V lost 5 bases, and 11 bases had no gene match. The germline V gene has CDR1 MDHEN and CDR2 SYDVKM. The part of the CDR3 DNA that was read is TGTGCCAGCAGTGCACCAGGGGGCGATCGAAACGAG. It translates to CASSAPGGDRNE. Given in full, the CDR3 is CASSAPGGDRNEQYF. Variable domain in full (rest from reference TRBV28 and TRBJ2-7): DVKVTQSSRYLVKRTGEKVFLECVQDMDHENMFWYRQDPGLGLRLIYFSYDVKMKEKGDIPEGYSVSREKKERFSLILESASTNQTSMYLCASSAPGGDRNEQYFGPGTRLTVT.

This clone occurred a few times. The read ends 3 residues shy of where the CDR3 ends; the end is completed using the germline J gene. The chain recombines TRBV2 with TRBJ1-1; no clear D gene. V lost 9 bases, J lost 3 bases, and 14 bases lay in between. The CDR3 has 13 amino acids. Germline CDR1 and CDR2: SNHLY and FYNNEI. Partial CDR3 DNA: TGTGCCAGTGTTTTGGAGGCGGACACTGAA. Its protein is CASVLEADTE. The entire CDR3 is CASVLEADTEAFF. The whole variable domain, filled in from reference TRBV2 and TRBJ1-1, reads EPEVTQTPSHQVTQMGQEVILRCVPISNHLYFYWYRQILGQKVEFLVSFYNNEISEKSEIFDDQFSVERPDGSNFTLKIRSTKLEDSAMYFCASVLEADTEAFFGQGTRLTVV.

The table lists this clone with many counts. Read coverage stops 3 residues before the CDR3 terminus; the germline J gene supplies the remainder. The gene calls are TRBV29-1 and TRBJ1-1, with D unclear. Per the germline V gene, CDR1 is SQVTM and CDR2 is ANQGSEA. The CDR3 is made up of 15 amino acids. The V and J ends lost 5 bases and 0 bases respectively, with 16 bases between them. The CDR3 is CSVMWPGPMNTEAFF. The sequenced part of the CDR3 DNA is TGCAGCGTTATGTGGCCAGGCCCGATGAACACTGAA.

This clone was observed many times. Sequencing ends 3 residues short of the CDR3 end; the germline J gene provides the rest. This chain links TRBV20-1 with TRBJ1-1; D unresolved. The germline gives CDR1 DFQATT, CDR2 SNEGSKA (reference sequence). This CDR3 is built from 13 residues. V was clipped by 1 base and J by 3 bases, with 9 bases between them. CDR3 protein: CSARAGGHTEAFF. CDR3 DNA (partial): TGCAGTGCTAGAGCGGGCGGGCACACTGAA.

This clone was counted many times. CDR3 DNA, as far as it was read: TGTGCCAGCTCAACGGTCGTGAGCAATCAGCCC. It is translated as CASSTVVSNQP. The full CDR3 protein is CASSTVVSNQPQHF. V is TRBV18 and J is TRBJ1-5, with D uncertain. The CDR3 is cut off 3 residues early in the read; its end comes from the germline J gene. This CDR3 is 14 amino acids long. Trimming shortened V by 5 bases and J by 1 base, and 9 bases separated the two germline ends. The germline V gene encodes CDR1 KGHSH and CDR2 LQKENI.